The T cell receptor (beta chain) described here comes from a study of blood T cell repertoires in COVID-19. Overall study: T cells, B-cell-depleted T cells, or PBMCs supplied cDNA or gDNA.

Participant-given clinical history determined each cohort assignment. In the original workflow: Nucleated cell number was recorded as an estimate derived from reference gene primer amplification. Measured with immunoSEQ multiplex PCR; TCRdb has only the in-frame clones, and not every one. The D gene and trimming were derived from the DNA, and the V and J assignments and clone size from that table. The table has roughly 150,000 clones, roughly 80% seen once. The CDR3 consists of 15 residues. Per the germline V gene, CDR1 is SGDLS and CDR2 is YYNGEE. V was trimmed by 2 bases and J by 4 bases, leaving 13 bases between them.

The sequence was obtained from a middle-aged woman with acute COVID-19. The rearrangement joins TRBV9 to TRBJ1-3; D possibly corresponds to TRBD1 (5 bases). The sequenced sample was PBMCs or T cells enriched from blood (not recorded which). CDR3: CASSVQGGPGNTIYF. CDR3 in DNA: TGTGCCAGCAGCGTCCAGGGTGGCCCGGGAAACACCATATATTTT.